Shown below are 9 T cell receptor beta chains from a single sample sequenced in a study of Tregs in tolerant kidney transplant recipients. Here immunoSEQ multiplex PCR was the method, and the copy in TCRdb shows in-frame clones only, minus some. The sample is made up of some 31,000 clones, and the top ten hold around 8% of it. The sequences come from CD8+ T cells from blood, collected before the transplant. The receptors come from a human donor who received a combined kidney and bone marrow transplant.

Concerning this clone itself: The read comes to an end 3 residues before the CDR3 does, leaving the germline J gene to fill in the end. This chain joins TRBV12-5 and TRBJ1-1, with TRBD1 identical over 11 bases. After removal of 6 bases from V and 0 bases from J, the junction contained 6 bases not matched to a gene. This CDR3 contains 16 residues. CDR1 and CDR2 (germline): LGHNT, FRNRAP. This chain's CDR3 is CASGPGQGAMNTEAFF. The sequenced part of the CDR3 DNA is TGTGCTAGTGGCCCCGGACAGGGGGCAATGAACACTGAA.

As regards this clone: The DNA ends 3 residues before the CDR3 does, and the rest of the CDR3 is filled in from the germline J gene. V and J are TRBV29-1 and TRBJ2-7; perhaps TRBD1 as D (5 bases). The germline CDR1 and CDR2 sequences are SQVTM and ANQGSEA. This CDR3 has 12 amino acids. The ends were cut back, 3 bases at V and 2 bases at J, with 8 bases in the middle. The CDR3: CSVEGPPYEQYF. The covered CDR3 bases are TGCAGCGTTGAGGGGCCTCCCTACGAG.

Notes on this clone: The missing CDR3 end, 3 residues past where the read stops, is filled in from the germline J gene. The V call is TRBV29-1, the J call TRBJ1-1, with TRBD1 as a possible D gene (5 bases). Germline assignment: CDR1 SQVTM and CDR2 ANQGSEA. Trimming took 6 bases from V and 6 from J, leaving 14 bases between them. This CDR3 has 12 residues. This CDR3 reads CSVRTGEPEAFF. The part of the CDR3 DNA that was read is TGCAGCGTCCGGACGGGGGAGCCTGAA.

Turning to this clone: The read terminates 3 residues before the CDR3 end, so the remaining end is supplied by the germline J gene. The V gene is TRBV7-2, the J gene TRBJ2-3; D is possibly TRBD2 (6 bases). Trimming shortened V by 7 bases and J by 4 bases, and 15 bases separated the two germline ends. This CDR3 is 14 amino acids long. Germline V lookup: CDR1 SGHTA, CDR2 FQGNSA. Here the CDR3 reads CASTPGLAPDTQYF. The sequenced CDR3 bases are TGTGCCAGCACCCCGGGACTGGCCCCAGATACG.

Regarding this clone: The DNA ends 3 residues before the CDR3 does, and the rest of the CDR3 is filled in from the germline J gene. The chain combines TRBV7-9 with TRBJ1-1, with D perhaps matching TRBD1 (5 bases). Looked up from germline, CDR1 is SEHNR and CDR2 is FQNEAQ (reference sequence). This CDR3 is built from 13 residues. V shed 7 bases and J shed 6 bases, with 15 bases lying between them. Here the CDR3 reads CASILGGLAEAFF. CDR3 bases read: TGTGCCAGCATTCTGGGGGGTCTCGCTGAA.

In regard to this clone: From the germline J gene comes the end of the CDR3, since the read stops 3 residues before it. The V and J genes are TRBV7-8 and TRBJ2-7, with 9 bases identical to TRBD2. Germline values: CDR1 SGHVS, CDR2 FQNEAQ. There are 17 residues in the CDR3. V lost 4 bases, J lost 0 bases, and 10 bases stayed unmatched. The CDR3 spells CASSSPLSGSGSYEQYF. The sequenced CDR3 bases are TGTGCCAGCAGCTCGCCCCTTAGCGGGAGTGGCTCCTACGAG.

As concerns this clone: The CDR3 is cut off 3 residues early in the read; its end comes from the germline J gene. The chain uses TRBV7-9 and TRBJ2-1; D is unresolved. Trimming cost V 1 base and J 9 bases, with 4 bases left between them. CDR1 is SEHNR and CDR2 is FQNEAQ in the germline V gene (reference sequence). This CDR3 spans 11 amino acids. The CDR3 region is CASSLEGEQFF. The sequenced CDR3 bases are TGTGCCAGCAGCTTAGAAGGTGAG.

With regard to this clone: The read ends 3 residues early relative to the CDR3; the germline J gene fills the gap. The rearrangement uses TRBV20-1 and TRBJ2-4; no reliable D call. V gave up 0 bases and J gave up 0 bases, with 15 bases separating them. CDR1 is DFQATT, CDR2 SNEGSKA, per germline (reference sequence). CDR3 length: 17 residues. Incomplete CDR3 DNA: TGCAGTGCTAGAGATCCGGTGACACCGCTAGCCAAAAACATT. Its translation: CSARDPVTPLAKNI. The full CDR3 sequence reads CSARDPVTPLAKNIQYF.

About this clone: Read sequence stops 3 residues before the CDR3 end, and the germline J gene provides the missing end. The V and J genes are TRBV5-1 and TRBJ2-7; 11 positions match TRBD2. V was clipped by 0 bases and J by 0 bases; unmatched bases: 8. CDR1 and CDR2 from the germline V gene are SGHRS and YFSETQ. This CDR3 has 18 residues. The CDR3 protein is CASSLAPASGGNSYEQYF. The CDR3 bases that were read are TGCGCCAGCAGCTTGGCCCCAGCTAGCGGGGGGAACTCCTACGAG.